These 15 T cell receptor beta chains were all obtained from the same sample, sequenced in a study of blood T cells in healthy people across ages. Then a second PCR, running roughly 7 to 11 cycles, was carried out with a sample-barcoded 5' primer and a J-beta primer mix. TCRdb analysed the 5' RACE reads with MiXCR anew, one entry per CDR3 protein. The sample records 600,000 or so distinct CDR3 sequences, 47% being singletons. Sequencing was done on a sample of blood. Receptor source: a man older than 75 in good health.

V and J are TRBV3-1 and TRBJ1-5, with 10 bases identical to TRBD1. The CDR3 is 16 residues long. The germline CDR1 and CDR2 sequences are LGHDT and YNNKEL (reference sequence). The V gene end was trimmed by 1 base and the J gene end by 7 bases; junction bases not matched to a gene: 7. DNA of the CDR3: TGTGCCAGCAGCCAAGGTCCCGGGACAGGGGCCCAGCCCCAGCATTTT. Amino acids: CASSQGPGTGAQPQHF.

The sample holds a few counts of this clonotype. CDR3 nucleotide sequence: TGTGCCAGCAGCTACGGGACTAGCGGGTTCGTTGAGCAGTTCTTC. Protein: CASSYGTSGFVEQFF. The V gene is TRBV7-9, the J gene TRBJ2-1, with TRBD2 matching over 12 bases. CDR3 size: 15 residues. Germline V lookup: CDR1 SEHNR, CDR2 FQNEAQ (reference sequence). Germline trimming cut 4 bases from V and 9 bases from J; bases unmatched to any gene: 7.

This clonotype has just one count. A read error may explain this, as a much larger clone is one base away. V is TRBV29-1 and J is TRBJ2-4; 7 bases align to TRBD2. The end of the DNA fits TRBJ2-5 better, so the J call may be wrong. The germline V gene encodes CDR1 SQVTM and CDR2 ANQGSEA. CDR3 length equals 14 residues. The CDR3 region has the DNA TGCAGCGTTCATCCCGTGACTAGCAGTGAGACCCAGTACTTC. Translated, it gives CSVHPVTSSETQYF.

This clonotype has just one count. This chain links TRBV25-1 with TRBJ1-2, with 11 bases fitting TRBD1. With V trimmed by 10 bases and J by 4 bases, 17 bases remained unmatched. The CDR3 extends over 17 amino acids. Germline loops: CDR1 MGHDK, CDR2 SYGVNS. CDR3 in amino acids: CATPEQDRGLQGYGYTF. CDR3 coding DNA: TGTGCCACCCCAGAGCAGGACAGGGGGCTTCAAGGCTATGGCTACACCTTC.

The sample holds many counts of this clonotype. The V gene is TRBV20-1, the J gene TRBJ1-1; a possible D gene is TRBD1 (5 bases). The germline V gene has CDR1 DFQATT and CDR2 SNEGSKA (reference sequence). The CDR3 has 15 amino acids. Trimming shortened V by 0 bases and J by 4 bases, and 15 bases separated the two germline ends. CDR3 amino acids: CSARDGGGGSTEAFF. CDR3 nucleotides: TGCAGTGCTAGAGATGGCGGGGGTGGGAGCACTGAAGCTTTCTTT.

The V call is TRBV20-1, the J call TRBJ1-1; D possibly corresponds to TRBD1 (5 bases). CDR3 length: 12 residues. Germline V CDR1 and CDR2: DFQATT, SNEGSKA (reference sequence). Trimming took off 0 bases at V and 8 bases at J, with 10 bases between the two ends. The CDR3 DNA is TGCAGTGCTAGAGAAGGGACCCTCGAAGCTTTCTTT. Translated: CSAREGTLEAFF.

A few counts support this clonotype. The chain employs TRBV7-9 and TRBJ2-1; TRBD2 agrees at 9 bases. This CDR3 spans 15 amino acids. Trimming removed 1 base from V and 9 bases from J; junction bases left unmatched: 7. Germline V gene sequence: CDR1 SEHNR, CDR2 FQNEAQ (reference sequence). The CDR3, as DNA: TGTGCCAGCAGCTTAGTGTTCGCGGGGGGGCTTGAGCAGTTCTTC. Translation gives CASSLVFAGGLEQFF.

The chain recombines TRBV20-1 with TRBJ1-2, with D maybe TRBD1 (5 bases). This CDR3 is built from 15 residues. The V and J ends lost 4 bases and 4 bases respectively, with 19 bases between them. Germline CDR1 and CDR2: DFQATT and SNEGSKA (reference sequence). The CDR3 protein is CSAILGGVPGYGYTF. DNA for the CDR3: TGCAGTGCTATCTTGGGGGGGGTCCCCGGCTATGGCTACACCTTC.

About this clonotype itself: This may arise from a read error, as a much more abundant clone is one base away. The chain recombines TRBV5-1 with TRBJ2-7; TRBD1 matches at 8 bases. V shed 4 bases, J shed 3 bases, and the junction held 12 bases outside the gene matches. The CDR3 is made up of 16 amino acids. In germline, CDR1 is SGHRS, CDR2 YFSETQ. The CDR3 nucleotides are TGCGCCAGCAGCGTGGGTCCGGGACAGGAGGTCTACGAGCAGTACTTC. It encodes CASSVGPGQEVYEQYF.

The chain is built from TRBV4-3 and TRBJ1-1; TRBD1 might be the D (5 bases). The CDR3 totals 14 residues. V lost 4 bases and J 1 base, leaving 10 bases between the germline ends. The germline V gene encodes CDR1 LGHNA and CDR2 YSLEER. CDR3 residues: CASSPRQWNTEAFF. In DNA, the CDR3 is TGCGCCAGCAGCCCACGACAGTGGAACACTGAAGCTTTCTTT.

The CDR3 nucleotides read TGTGCCAGTGAAACCCACTCGCAGGTGGGGCTAGCGAACACCGGGGAGCTGTTTTTT. This translates into CASETHSQVGLANTGELFF. The chain employs TRBV7-2 and TRBJ2-2, with a tentative D call TRBD1 (5 bases). The CDR3 length is 19 residues. CDR1 is SGHTA, CDR2 FQGNSA, per germline. V lost 9 bases, J lost 0 bases, and 26 bases lay in between.

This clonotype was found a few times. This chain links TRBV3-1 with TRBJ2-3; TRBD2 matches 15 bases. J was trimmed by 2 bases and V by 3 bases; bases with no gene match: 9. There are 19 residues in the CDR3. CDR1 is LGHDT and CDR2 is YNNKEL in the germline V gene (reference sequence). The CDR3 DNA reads TGTGCCAGCAGCCAGGGACTAGCGGGAGGTATTATAATCACAGATACGCAGTATTTT. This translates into CASSQGLAGGIIITDTQYF.

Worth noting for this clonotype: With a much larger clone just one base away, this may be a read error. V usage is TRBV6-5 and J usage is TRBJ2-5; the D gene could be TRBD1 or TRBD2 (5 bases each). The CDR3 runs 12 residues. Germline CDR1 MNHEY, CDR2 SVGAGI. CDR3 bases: TGTGCCAGCAGGTACTCGAGGGGGACCCAGTACTTC. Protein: CASRYSRGTQYF.

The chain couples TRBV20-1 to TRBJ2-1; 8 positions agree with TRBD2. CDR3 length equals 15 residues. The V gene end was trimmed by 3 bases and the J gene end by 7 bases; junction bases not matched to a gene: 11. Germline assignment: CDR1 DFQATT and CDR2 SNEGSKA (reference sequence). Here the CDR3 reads CSARDSGSGGNEQFF. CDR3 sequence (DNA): TGCAGTGCTAGGGACAGCGGGAGTGGAGGGAATGAGCAGTTCTTC.

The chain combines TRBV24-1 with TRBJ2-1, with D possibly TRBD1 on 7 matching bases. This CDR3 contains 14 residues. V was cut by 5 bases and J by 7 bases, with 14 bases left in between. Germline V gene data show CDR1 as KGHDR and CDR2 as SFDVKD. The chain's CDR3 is CATSGPRGRNEQFF. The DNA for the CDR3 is TGTGCCACCAGTGGCCCCAGGGGGAGGAATGAGCAGTTCTTC.